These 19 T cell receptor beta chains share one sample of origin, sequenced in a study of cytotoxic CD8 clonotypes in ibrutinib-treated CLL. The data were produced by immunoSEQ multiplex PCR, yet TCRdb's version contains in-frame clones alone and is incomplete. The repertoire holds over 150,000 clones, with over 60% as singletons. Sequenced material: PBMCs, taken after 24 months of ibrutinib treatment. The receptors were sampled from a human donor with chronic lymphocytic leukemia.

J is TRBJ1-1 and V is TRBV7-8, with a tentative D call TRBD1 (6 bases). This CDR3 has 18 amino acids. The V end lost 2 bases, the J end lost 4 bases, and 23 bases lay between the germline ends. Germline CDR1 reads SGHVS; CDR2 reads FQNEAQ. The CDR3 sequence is CASSLNPGQGFGVTEAFF. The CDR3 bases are TGTGCCAGCAGCTTAAACCCAGGGCAGGGGTTTGGAGTCACTGAAGCTTTCTTT.

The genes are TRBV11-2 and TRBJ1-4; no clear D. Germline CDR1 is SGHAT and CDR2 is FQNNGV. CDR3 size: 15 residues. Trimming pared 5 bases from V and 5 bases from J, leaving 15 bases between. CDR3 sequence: CASSHDGRRNEKLFF. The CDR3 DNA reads TGTGCCAGCAGCCATGACGGAAGACGGAATGAAAAACTGTTTTTT.

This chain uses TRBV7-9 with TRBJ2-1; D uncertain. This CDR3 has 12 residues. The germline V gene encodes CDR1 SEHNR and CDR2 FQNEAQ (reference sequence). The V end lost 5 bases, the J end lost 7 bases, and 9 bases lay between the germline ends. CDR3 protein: CASSPTFNEQFF. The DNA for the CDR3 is TGTGCCAGCAGCCCAACCTTTAATGAGCAGTTCTTC. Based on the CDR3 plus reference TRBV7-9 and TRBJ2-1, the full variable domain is DTGVSQNPRHKITKRGQNVTFRCDPISEHNRLYWYRQTLGQGPEFLTYFQNEAQLEKSRLLSDRFSAERPKGSFSTLEIQRTEQGDSAMYLCASSPTFNEQFFGPGTRLTVL.

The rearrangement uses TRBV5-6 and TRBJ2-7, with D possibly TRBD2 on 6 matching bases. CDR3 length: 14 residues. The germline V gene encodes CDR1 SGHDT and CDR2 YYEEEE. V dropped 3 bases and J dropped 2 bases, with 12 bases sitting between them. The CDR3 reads CASSYTGVPYEQYF. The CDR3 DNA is TGTGCCAGCAGCTATACGGGGGTCCCCTACGAGCAGTACTTC.

The CDR3 sequence: CAWRRSVLPRTQYF. In DNA form, the CDR3 reads TGTGCCTGGAGACGCTCTGTACTCCCAAGAACCCAGTACTTC. This chain joins TRBV30 and TRBJ2-5; D not certain. Trimming took off 3 bases at V and 8 bases at J, with 19 bases between the two ends. CDR1 is GTSNPN and CDR2 is SVGIG in the germline V gene (reference sequence). The CDR3 extends over 14 amino acids.

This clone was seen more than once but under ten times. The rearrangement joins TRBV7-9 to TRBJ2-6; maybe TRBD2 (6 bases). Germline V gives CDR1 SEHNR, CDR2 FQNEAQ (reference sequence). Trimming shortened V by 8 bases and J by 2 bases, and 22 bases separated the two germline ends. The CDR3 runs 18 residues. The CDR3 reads CASRGGPGSFAGANVLTF. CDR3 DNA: TGTGCCAGCCGGGGAGGTCCGGGGTCGTTTGCTGGGGCCAACGTCCTGACTTTC. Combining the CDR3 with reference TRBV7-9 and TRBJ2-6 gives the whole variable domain DTGVSQNPRHKITKRGQNVTFRCDPISEHNRLYWYRQTLGQGPEFLTYFQNEAQLEKSRLLSDRFSAERPKGSFSTLEIQRTEQGDSAMYLCASRGGPGSFAGANVLTFGAGSRLTVL.

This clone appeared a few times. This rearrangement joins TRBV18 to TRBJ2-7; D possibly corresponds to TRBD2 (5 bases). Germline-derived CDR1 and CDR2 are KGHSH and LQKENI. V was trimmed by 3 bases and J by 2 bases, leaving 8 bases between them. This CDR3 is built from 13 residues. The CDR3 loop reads CASSPDGTYEQYF. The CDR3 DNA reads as TGTGCCAGCTCACCCGACGGGACCTACGAGCAGTACTTC.

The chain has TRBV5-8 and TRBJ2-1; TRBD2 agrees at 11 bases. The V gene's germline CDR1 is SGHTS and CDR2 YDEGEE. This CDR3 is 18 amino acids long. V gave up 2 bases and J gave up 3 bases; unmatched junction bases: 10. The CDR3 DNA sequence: TGTGCCAGCAGCTTCTCCTCACTAGCGGGAGTACTCTACAATGAGCAGTTCTTC. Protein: CASSFSSLAGVLYNEQFF.

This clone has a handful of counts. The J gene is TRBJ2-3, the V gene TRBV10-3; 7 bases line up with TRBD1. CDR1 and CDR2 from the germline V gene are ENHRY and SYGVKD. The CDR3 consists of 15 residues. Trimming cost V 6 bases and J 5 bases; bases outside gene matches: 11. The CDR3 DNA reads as TGTGCCATCAGCACCGACAGGGATGTAGGAGATACGCAGTATTTT. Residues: CAISTDRDVGDTQYF.

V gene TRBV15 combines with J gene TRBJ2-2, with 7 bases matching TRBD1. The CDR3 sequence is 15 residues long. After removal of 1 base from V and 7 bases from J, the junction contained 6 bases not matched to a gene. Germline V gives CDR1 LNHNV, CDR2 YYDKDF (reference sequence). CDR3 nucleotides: TGTGCCACCAGCAGAGGGGACAGCAGATTCGGGGAGCTGTTTTTT. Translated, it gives CATSRGDSRFGELFF.

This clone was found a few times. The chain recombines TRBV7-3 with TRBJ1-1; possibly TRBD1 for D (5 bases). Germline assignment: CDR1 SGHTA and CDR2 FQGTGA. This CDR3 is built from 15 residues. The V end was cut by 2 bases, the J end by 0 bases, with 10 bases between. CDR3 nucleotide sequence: TGTGCCAGCAGCTTACAGGGAGGGATGAACACTGAAGCTTTCTTT. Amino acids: CASSLQGGMNTEAFF.

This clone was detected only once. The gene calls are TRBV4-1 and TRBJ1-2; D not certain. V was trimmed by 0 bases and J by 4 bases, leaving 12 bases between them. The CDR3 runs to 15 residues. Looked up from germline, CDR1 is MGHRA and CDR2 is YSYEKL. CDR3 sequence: CASSQDTRWGYGYTF. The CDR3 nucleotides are TGCGCCAGCAGCCAAGATACCCGATGGGGCTATGGCTACACCTTC.

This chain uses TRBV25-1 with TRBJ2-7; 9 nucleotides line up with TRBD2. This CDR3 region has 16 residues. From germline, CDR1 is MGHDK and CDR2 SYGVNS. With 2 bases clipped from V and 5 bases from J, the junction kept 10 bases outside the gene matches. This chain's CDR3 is CASSEEGDSGSNEQYF. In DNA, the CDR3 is TGTGCCAGCAGTGAAGAGGGAGATAGCGGGAGCAACGAGCAGTACTTC.

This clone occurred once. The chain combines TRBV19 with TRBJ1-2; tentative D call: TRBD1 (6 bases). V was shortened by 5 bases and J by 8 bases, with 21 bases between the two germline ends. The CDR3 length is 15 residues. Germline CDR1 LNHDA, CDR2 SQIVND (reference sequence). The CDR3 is CASSPSGTKNGGYTF. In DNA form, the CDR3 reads TGTGCCAGTAGTCCCTCCGGGACAAAGAACGGGGGCTACACCTTC.

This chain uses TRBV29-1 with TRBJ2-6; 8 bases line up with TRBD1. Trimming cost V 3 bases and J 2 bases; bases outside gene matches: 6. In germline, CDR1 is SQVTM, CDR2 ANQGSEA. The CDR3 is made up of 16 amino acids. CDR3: CSVEMAGGTGANVLTF. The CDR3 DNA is TGCAGCGTTGAGATGGCAGGGGGCACTGGGGCCAACGTCCTGACTTTC.

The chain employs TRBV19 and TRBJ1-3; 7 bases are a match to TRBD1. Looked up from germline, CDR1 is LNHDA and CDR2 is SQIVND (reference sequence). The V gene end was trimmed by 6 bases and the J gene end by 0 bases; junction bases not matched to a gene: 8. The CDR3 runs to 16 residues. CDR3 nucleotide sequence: TGTGCCAGTAGGTCATCACAGGGGCTCTCTGGAAACACCATATATTTT. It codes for CASRSSQGLSGNTIYF.

The CDR3: CASSFLLAGVADTQYF. CDR3 DNA: TGTGCCAGCAGCTTCCTACTAGCGGGAGTTGCGGATACGCAGTATTTT. V usage is TRBV7-2 and J usage is TRBJ2-3, with TRBD2 identical over 11 bases. The V segment lost 3 bases and the J segment 6 bases; nucleotides outside the gene matches: 8. This CDR3 region has 16 residues. Per the germline V gene, CDR1 is SGHTA and CDR2 is FQGNSA.

This CDR3 is CASSWGGLAGGGETQYF. CDR3 in DNA: TGTGCCAGCAGCTGGGGGGGACTAGCGGGAGGAGGTGAGACCCAGTACTTC. V and J are TRBV7-2 and TRBJ2-5, with 15 bases lining up with TRBD2. Trimming took 4 bases from V and 5 from J; bases not matched to a gene: 8. The germline gives CDR1 SGHTA, CDR2 FQGNSA. This CDR3 comprises 17 residues.

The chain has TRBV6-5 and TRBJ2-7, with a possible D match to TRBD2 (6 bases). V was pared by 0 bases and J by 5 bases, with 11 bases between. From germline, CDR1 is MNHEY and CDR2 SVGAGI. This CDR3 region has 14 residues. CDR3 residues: CASSYSRRDNEQYF. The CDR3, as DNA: TGTGCCAGCAGTTACTCAAGGCGGGATAACGAGCAGTACTTC.